This T cell receptor (beta chain) appears in the sequencing data of a study of spatial heterogeneity in lung cancer. Trimming removed 0 bases from V and 7 bases from J, with 6 bases in between. Germline CDR1 reads MNHNS; CDR2 reads SASEGT. The CDR3 runs 13 residues. Individual TCR cDNA molecules each bore their own unique molecular identifier. From the 5' RACE reads, TCRdb called clonotypes with MiXCR, one entry per CDR3 protein. Here the sample spans about 47,000 distinct CDR3 sequences, approximately 12% being singletons. Time point meaning: sample taken at primary tumor resection. The study sequenced unsorted whole RNA from tumor, nontumor lung or frozen PBMC.

The rearrangement uses TRBV6-1 and TRBJ2-2; TRBD2 might be the D (6 bases). The clonotype was recovered from a female donor with early-stage non-small cell lung cancer. The sequenced sample was PBMCs, obtained at surgery. The CDR3 loop is CASSEAGGGELFF. The CDR3 nucleotides read TGTGCCAGCAGTGAAGCGGGGGGCGGGGAGCTGTTTTTT.